The 19 T cell receptor beta chains reported below all come from one sample, sequenced in a study of T cells in Graves' hyperthyroidism and ophthalmopathy. Amplified TCR beta CDR3 regions came from RNA transcripts. A set of HTBI primers served as the primers for a first-round RT-PCR of the TCR CDR3. Via MiXCR, TCRdb re-called the multiplex PCR reads, giving one row per CDR3 protein. Of some 180,000 distinct CDR3 sequences listed, about a sixth are singletons. The specimen sequenced was blood. The receptor source for this set is a woman aged 50 to 65 with Graves' hyperthyroidism.

This clonotype was detected ten times or more. The chain employs TRBV7-2 and TRBJ2-3; D is unclear. Germline CDR1 and CDR2: SGHTA and FQGNSA. The ends were cut back, 5 bases at V and 2 bases at J, with 14 bases in the middle. The CDR3 is 15 residues long. This chain's CDR3 is CASSPLRPSTDTQYF. Written as DNA, the CDR3 is TGTGCCAGCAGCCCACTACGGCCATCCACAGATACGCAGTATTTT.

This clonotype came up many times. The J gene is TRBJ2-6, the V gene TRBV12-3 or TRBV12-4; 7 nucleotides match TRBD2. The J segment lost 3 bases and the V segment lost 1 base, leaving 6 bases of the junction unmatched. This CDR3 region has 17 residues. Here the CDR3 reads CASSLGGRAFGANVLTF. The CDR3 nucleotides read TGTGCCAGCAGTTTAGGTGGGAGGGCCTTTGGGGCCAACGTCCTGACTTTC.

Many counts were recorded for this clonotype. The V and J genes are TRBV11-3 and TRBJ2-4; TRBD2 aligns across 15 bases. CDR1 is SGHNT and CDR2 is YENEEA in the germline V gene. The length of the CDR3 is 15 residues. J was trimmed by 8 bases and V by 5 bases; bases with no gene match: 4. CDR3 sequence (DNA): TGTGCCAGCAGCGGTGGACTAGCGGGGGGGCACATTCAGTACTTC. This sequence encodes CASSGGLAGGHIQYF.

This clonotype was counted between two and nine times. The gene calls are TRBV12-3 or TRBV12-4 and TRBJ1-3; D is ambiguous. Trimming cost V 0 bases and J 1 base, with 10 bases left between them. This CDR3 is built from 16 residues. The CDR3 DNA reads as TGTGCCAGCAGTTTAGCGCGGTCAAATTCTGGAAACACCATATATTTT. Its protein product is CASSLARSNSGNTIYF.

This clonotype turned up a few times. The chain employs TRBV7-8 and TRBJ2-1; 7 bases are shared with TRBD2. After removal of 0 bases from V and 9 bases from J, the junction contained 14 bases not matched to a gene. Germline CDR1 is SGHVS and CDR2 is FQNEAQ. The CDR3 covers 17 residues. Written as DNA, the CDR3 is TGTGCCAGCAGCTTAGCGGGCGGGGGTCCCGGGGTAAGTGAGCAGTTCTTC. Amino acid sequence: CASSLAGGGPGVSEQFF. The whole variable domain, remainder taken from reference TRBV7-8 and TRBJ2-1, is GAGVSQSPRYKVAKRGQDVALRCDPISGHVSLFWYQQALGQGPEFLTYFQNEAQLDKSGLPSDRFFAERPEGSVSTLKIQRTQQEDSAVYLCASSLAGGGPGVSEQFFGPGTRLTVL.

This clonotype appeared many times. The chain joins TRBV27 to TRBJ2-3, with D unresolved. CDR3 length: 15 amino acids. With 6 bases removed from V and 5 bases from J, the gap between germline ends came to 18 bases. Germline-derived CDR1 and CDR2 are MNHEY and SMNVEV (reference sequence). The CDR3 spells CASRPWVNTGDTQYF. The CDR3 DNA reads TGTGCCAGCAGGCCGTGGGTAAACACTGGAGATACGCAGTATTTT.

This clonotype has more than one count but fewer than ten. The V call is TRBV6-1, the J call TRBJ1-3; D is undetermined. The CDR3 consists of 16 residues. Trimming took off 1 base at V and 2 bases at J, with 12 bases between the two ends. The germline gives CDR1 MNHNS, CDR2 SASEGT. In nucleotides, the CDR3 is TGTGCCAGCAGTGAAGTGGGCAGAAGAACTGGAAACACCATATATTTT. This translates into CASSEVGRRTGNTIYF.

The chain uses TRBV30 and TRBJ2-1, with 10 bases identical to TRBD2. CDR1 and CDR2 from the germline V gene are GTSNPN and SVGIG (reference sequence). The CDR3 has 17 amino acids. V lost 3 bases, J lost 2 bases, and 10 bases stayed unmatched. CDR3 region: CAWRATSGRHPYNEQFF. The DNA of the CDR3 is TGTGCCTGGAGAGCGACTAGCGGGCGACACCCCTACAATGAGCAGTTCTTC.

The sample holds many counts of this clonotype. This chain joins TRBV6-2 or TRBV6-3 and TRBJ1-2, with TRBD1 as a possible D gene (6 bases). In germline, CDR1 is MNHEY, CDR2 SVGEGT. There are 14 residues in the CDR3. Between the trimmed V and J ends, which lost 8 bases and 4 bases, there was a span of 17 bases. CDR3 amino acids: CASEGGGGSYGYTF. CDR3 DNA sequence: TGTGCCAGCGAAGGGGGAGGAGGGAGCTATGGCTACACCTTC.

This clonotype was detected many times. This sequence joins TRBV6-1 and TRBJ1-1; no reliable D call. The CDR3 consists of 14 residues. The germline V gene encodes CDR1 MNHNS and CDR2 SASEGT. The V end lost 9 bases, the J end lost 0 bases, and 14 bases lay between the germline ends. This CDR3 is CASAPTLLNTEAFF. The CDR3, as DNA: TGTGCCAGTGCTCCGACCCTTTTGAACACTGAAGCTTTCTTT.

The table lists this clonotype with many counts. J is TRBJ2-7 and V is TRBV11-3; D is possibly TRBD1 or TRBD2 (5 bases each). The CDR3 spans 13 residues. The V gene's germline CDR1 is SGHNT and CDR2 YENEEA. Trimming took off 5 bases at V and 5 bases at J, with 13 bases between the two ends. The CDR3 bases are TGTGCCAGCAGCCCGGGGCTGGTGAACGAGCAGTACTTC. As protein: CASSPGLVNEQYF.

V gene TRBV2 combines with J gene TRBJ1-4; D is unclear. The length of the CDR3 is 14 residues. CDR1 is SNHLY and CDR2 is FYNNEI in the germline V gene. V was clipped by 2 bases and J by 5 bases, with 9 bases between them. The CDR3 DNA reads as TGTGCCAGCAGTGAACGCGGGCGGAATGAAAAACTGTTTTTT. Amino acids: CASSERGRNEKLFF.

This clonotype was picked up many times. This chain joins TRBV12-5 and TRBJ2-1; D may be TRBD1 or TRBD2 (5 bases each). V was cut by 5 bases and J by 11 bases, with 10 bases left in between. The germline V gene encodes CDR1 LGHNT and CDR2 FRNRAP. The CDR3 runs to 11 residues. CDR3 in amino acids: CASGPVGQQFF. CDR3 bases: TGTGCTAGTGGTCCAGTGGGACAGCAGTTCTTC.

CDR3 in amino acids: CASVRWSGANVLTF. The CDR3 coding sequence is TGTGCCAGCGTTCGTTGGTCCGGGGCCAACGTCCTGACTTTC. The genes are TRBV6-5 and TRBJ2-6, with D hard to call. The CDR3 has 14 amino acids. Germline V gene lookup returns CDR1 MNHEY and CDR2 SVGAGI. Deletions cut 8 bases from V and 4 bases from J, with 12 bases between.

At least ten counts were recorded for this clonotype. V is TRBV7-9 and J is TRBJ1-5, with D maybe TRBD1 (6 bases). This CDR3 spans 13 amino acids. Germline V gives CDR1 SEHNR, CDR2 FQNEAQ (reference sequence). The V end was cut by 5 bases, the J end by 5 bases, with 10 bases between. CDR3 residues: CASSPGADQPQHF. In nucleotides, the CDR3 is TGTGCCAGCAGCCCAGGGGCGGATCAGCCCCAGCATTTT.

The table lists this clonotype with many counts. In DNA, the CDR3 is TGTGCCAGCAGCTCATGGACTAGCGGGGCCTACGAGCAGTACTTC. It specifies CASSSWTSGAYEQYF. J is TRBJ2-7 and V is TRBV7-3; 12 positions match TRBD2. This CDR3 has 15 amino acids. Germline V gene sequence: CDR1 SGHTA, CDR2 FQGTGA. V was pared by 4 bases and J by 2 bases, with 3 bases of the junction left unmatched.

The V and J genes are TRBV24-1 and TRBJ2-2, with a tentative D call TRBD1 (6 bases). CDR3 length: 16 amino acids. The V end lost 4 bases, the J end lost 6 bases, and 17 bases lay between the germline ends. Germline V gives CDR1 KGHDR, CDR2 SFDVKD. CDR3 amino acids: CATSDPGTGMAGELFF. The CDR3 bases are TGTGCCACCAGTGACCCGGGTACAGGGATGGCCGGGGAGCTGTTTTTT.

This clonotype was recorded at least ten times. This chain connects TRBV6-1 to TRBJ1-1; 10 nucleotides align to TRBD1. The CDR3 length is 15 residues. V shed 5 bases, J shed 2 bases, and the junction held 5 bases outside the gene matches. Germline V gene sequence: CDR1 MNHNS, CDR2 SASEGT. CDR3 amino acids: CASSYRQGANTEAFF. In nucleotides, the CDR3 is TGTGCCAGCAGTTACAGACAGGGGGCAAACACTGAAGCTTTCTTT.

The sample holds many counts of this clonotype. V is TRBV11-2 and J is TRBJ1-1; tentatively, D is TRBD1 (6 bases). The CDR3 is made up of 15 amino acids. Germline values: CDR1 SGHAT, CDR2 FQNNGV. Trimming took 4 bases from V and 6 from J, leaving 18 bases between them. CDR3 amino acids: CASSSDSPIAPEAFF. As DNA, the CDR3 is TGTGCCAGCAGCTCGGACAGCCCGATAGCCCCTGAAGCTTTCTTT.